Below, 12 T cell receptor beta chains from the same sample are listed, as sequenced in a study of blood T cell repertoires in COVID-19. Generated by immunoSEQ multiplex PCR, the TCRdb table keeps only in-frame clones and is missing some. Of some 160,000 clones listed, approximately 80% are singletons. The sample taken for sequencing was PBMCs or T cells enriched from blood (not recorded which). The receptors originated from a woman aged 55 to 70 who had recovered from COVID-19.

The chain recombines TRBV7-9 with TRBJ2-7; 7 bases line up with TRBD1. This CDR3 is 14 amino acids long. CDR1 and CDR2 (germline): SEHNR, FQNEAQ (reference sequence). Trimming cost V 3 bases and J 2 bases; bases outside gene matches: 4. CDR3: CASSLGTVTYEQYF. As DNA, the CDR3 is TGTGCCAGCAGCTTGGGGACAGTAACCTACGAGCAGTACTTC.

CDR3 sequence reads: CATSLAGGYNEQFF. Written as DNA, the CDR3 is TGTGCCACCAGTCTGGCAGGGGGCTACAATGAGCAGTTCTTC. The V gene is TRBV24-1, the J gene TRBJ2-1; 7 bases agree with TRBD1. The CDR3 extends over 14 amino acids. The germline V gene encodes CDR1 KGHDR and CDR2 SFDVKD. The trim removed 6 bases at V and 3 bases at J, leaving 4 bases unmatched.

This clone showed up just a few times. V and J are TRBV6-2 or TRBV6-3 and TRBJ1-5; tentatively, D is TRBD1 (6 bases). Per the germline V gene, CDR1 is MNHEY and CDR2 is SVGEGT. V dropped 4 bases and J dropped 8 bases, with 12 bases sitting between them. The CDR3 runs 13 residues. The CDR3 reads CASSSQGWEPQHF. CDR3 coding DNA: TGTGCCAGCAGTTCCCAGGGGTGGGAGCCCCAGCATTTT.

Only a few counts were recorded for this clone. V is TRBV11-3 and J is TRBJ2-7; D uncertain. This CDR3 is 15 amino acids long. With 1 base removed from V and 0 bases from J, the gap between germline ends came to 10 bases. Germline V lookup: CDR1 SGHNT, CDR2 YENEEA. The CDR3 DNA reads TGTGCCAGCAGCTTAGGTGCGAGTTCCTCCTACGAGCAGTACTTC. Protein product: CASSLGASSSYEQYF.

V is TRBV4-2 and J is TRBJ2-2; 12 nucleotides align to TRBD2. V was clipped by 4 bases and J by 5 bases; unmatched bases: 17. The CDR3 contains 20 residues. Germline CDR1 and CDR2: LGHNA and YNFKEQ. The CDR3 protein is CASSLRVASGGAGDTGELFF. As DNA, the CDR3 is TGTGCCAGCAGCCTACGGGTTGCTAGCGGGGGGGCCGGGGATACCGGGGAGCTGTTTTTT.

The V call is TRBV6-5, the J call TRBJ2-2, with a possible D match to TRBD2 (6 bases). The CDR3 spans 15 residues. Germline-derived CDR1 and CDR2 are MNHEY and SVGAGI. Trimming removed 2 bases from V and 5 bases from J, with 12 bases in between. CDR3 bases: TGTGCCAGCAGTTACATGCCGGGGGTAACCGGGGAGCTGTTTTTT. It encodes CASSYMPGVTGELFF.

This clone turned up a few times. Here the CDR3 DNA reads TGTGCCAGCAGACAGGGCACGGTTGAAAAACTGTTTTTT. It translates to CASRQGTVEKLFF. The chain uses TRBV7-6 and TRBJ1-4, with D possibly TRBD1 on 6 matching bases. The CDR3 runs 13 residues. CDR1 is SGHVS, CDR2 FNYEAQ, per germline. Trimming removed 6 bases at V and 7 bases at J, with 12 bases between.

The rearrangement links TRBV9 to TRBJ2-1; 10 bases map to TRBD2. The trim removed 4 bases at V and 7 bases at J, leaving 14 bases unmatched. The CDR3 is 17 residues long. From germline, CDR1 is SGDLS and CDR2 YYNGEE. This chain's CDR3 is CASSLIAGGPGVNEQFF. CDR3 sequence (DNA): TGTGCCAGCAGCCTTATAGCGGGGGGACCTGGGGTGAATGAGCAGTTCTTC.

The DNA for the CDR3 is TGTGCCAGCAGGGGGACAGGGGGCATAGAAAAACTGTTTTTT. Translation gives CASRGTGGIEKLFF. V is TRBV2 and J is TRBJ1-4; TRBD1 aligns across 12 bases. This CDR3 comprises 14 residues. V lost 6 bases, J lost 8 bases, and 4 bases stayed unmatched. Per the germline V gene, CDR1 is SNHLY and CDR2 is FYNNEI.

The genes are TRBV5-1 and TRBJ1-2; perhaps TRBD1 as D (6 bases). CDR3 length: 14 residues. Trimming removed 0 bases at V and 4 bases at J, with 10 bases between. Germline V gene data show CDR1 as SGHRS and CDR2 as YFSETQ. CDR3 loop: CASSLGQARYGYTF. The CDR3 nucleotides read TGCGCCAGCAGCTTGGGACAGGCTCGCTATGGCTACACCTTC.

V and J are TRBV10-3 and TRBJ2-1, with D perhaps TRBD2 (6 bases). The CDR3 has 17 amino acids. Trimming removed 5 bases at V and 5 bases at J, with 22 bases between. Per germline, CDR1 ENHRY and CDR2 SYGVKD. The CDR3 loop reads CAISHPGGVVVDNEQFF. The CDR3 nucleotides are TGTGCCATCAGTCACCCCGGAGGGGTTGTCGTCGACAATGAGCAGTTCTTC.

The genes are TRBV7-2 and TRBJ1-1, with 7 bases lining up with TRBD1. Looked up from germline, CDR1 is SGHTA and CDR2 is FQGNSA. The length of the CDR3 is 15 residues. V was clipped by 5 bases and J by 4 bases; unmatched bases: 10. The CDR3 sequence is CASSPRRDRGTEAFF. As DNA, the CDR3 is TGTGCCAGCAGCCCCCGAAGGGACAGAGGCACTGAAGCTTTCTTT.